A single sample gave rise to the 7 T cell receptor beta chains below, sequenced in a study of CD8 T cells in Susac syndrome. RNA in amounts of roughly 0.45 to 1 ug was reverse transcribed with random hexamers. TCRdb analysed the immunoSEQ multiplex PCR reads with MiXCR anew, one entry per CDR3 protein. The table lists about 180,000 distinct CDR3 sequences, nearly 97% of them singletons. Source material: CD4+ T cells from PBMCs. These receptors all stem from a human donor with multiple sclerosis.

The chain has TRBV13 and TRBJ1-1; tentative D call: TRBD1 (5 bases). CDR1 and CDR2 from the germline V gene are PRHDT and FYEKMQ (reference sequence). The CDR3 runs 12 residues. V was pared by 3 bases and J by 6 bases, with 8 bases between. DNA for the CDR3: TGTGCCAGCAGCTTGTGGGGGGCTGAAGCTTTCTTT. This codes for CASSLWGAEAFF.

The chain carries TRBV29-1 and TRBJ1-5, with D unclear. Germline CDR1 SQVTM, CDR2 ANQGSEA. Trimming left V 6 bases short and J 0 bases short, with 15 bases between. The length of the CDR3 is 15 residues. CDR3 residues: CSVSGVAGSNQPQHF. The CDR3 DNA follows: TGCAGCGTATCCGGGGTGGCGGGTAGCAATCAGCCCCAGCATTTT.

V gene TRBV30 combines with J gene TRBJ1-6; a possible D gene is TRBD1 (6 bases). The CDR3 consists of 13 residues. Germline lookup yields CDR1 GTSNPN and CDR2 SVGIG (reference sequence). V shed 0 bases and J shed 7 bases, with 7 bases lying between them. The CDR3 sequence is CAWSVGGNSPLHF. The CDR3 DNA is TGTGCCTGGAGTGTAGGGGGGAATTCACCCCTCCACTTT.

The chain employs TRBV7-9 and TRBJ2-1; 7 bases fit TRBD1. V was clipped by 2 bases and J by 8 bases; unmatched bases: 12. The germline gives CDR1 SEHNR, CDR2 FQNEAQ (reference sequence). There are 16 residues in the CDR3. In DNA, the CDR3 is TGTGCCAGCAGCTTAACCCCGGGACAGCCCGAGGATGAGCAGTTCTTC. Its protein is CASSLTPGQPEDEQFF. Full variable domain (missing parts from reference TRBV7-9 and TRBJ2-1): DTGVSQNPRHKITKRGQNVTFRCDPISEHNRLYWYRQTLGQGPEFLTYFQNEAQLEKSRLLSDRFSAERPKGSFSTLEIQRTEQGDSAMYLCASSLTPGQPEDEQFFGPGTRLTVL.

This chain connects TRBV5-6 to TRBJ1-2, with 9 bases that match TRBD1. The CDR3 extends over 16 amino acids. From germline, CDR1 is SGHDT and CDR2 YYEEEE. V trimming: 0 bases; J trimming: 4 bases; junction bases outside the gene matches: 7. The CDR3 is CASSLGSGTGRYGYTF. CDR3 DNA: TGTGCCAGCAGCTTGGGCTCCGGGACAGGGCGCTATGGCTACACCTTC. The full variable domain, completed using reference TRBV5-6 and TRBJ1-2, is DAGVTQSPTHLIKTRGQQVTLRCSPKSGHDTVSWYQQALGQGPQFIFQYYEEEERQRGNFPDRFSGHQFPNYSSELNVNALLLGDSALYLCASSLGSGTGRYGYTFGSGTRLTVV.

The V call is TRBV18, the J call TRBJ2-7; 9 nucleotides match TRBD1. The junction had 7 bases not matched to a gene; V was cut back by 3 bases and J by 4 bases. The CDR3 sequence is 15 residues long. CDR1 is KGHSH, CDR2 LQKENI, per germline. CDR3 sequence: CASSPLRTGAYEQYF. The CDR3 DNA sequence: TGTGCCAGCTCACCCCTCCGGACAGGGGCATACGAGCAGTACTTC.

The chain is built from TRBV4-3 and TRBJ1-5; D gene ambiguous. The CDR3 covers 13 residues. V was cut by 4 bases and J by 3 bases, with 7 bases left in between. Germline V gene data show CDR1 as LGHNA and CDR2 as YSLEER. CDR3 nucleotides: TGCGCCAGCAGCCCCGACCTCAATCAGCCCCAGCATTTT. Amino acids: CASSPDLNQPQHF.